Below, 29 T cell receptor beta chains from the same sample are listed, as sequenced in a study of control samples from healthy donors and cancer patients. Produced via immunoSEQ multiplex PCR; TCRdb's table is partial and in-frame only. The repertoire holds about 130,000 clones, with around nine tenths as singletons. Sequencing was done on a sample of blood. The receptors derive from a middle-aged man in good health.

J is TRBJ2-2 and V is TRBV2; D uncertain. The ends were cut back, 4 bases at V and 3 bases at J, with 3 bases in the middle. CDR1 is SNHLY, CDR2 FYNNEI, per germline. The CDR3 is 12 residues long. The DNA of the CDR3 is TGTGCCAGCAGTGCGGACACCGGGGAGCTGTTTTTT. It translates to CASSADTGELFF.

This sequence joins TRBV15 and TRBJ2-3, with 10 bases fitting TRBD1. This CDR3 region has 15 residues. V lost 0 bases and J lost 4; bases outside the gene matches: 1. Germline CDR1 is LNHNV and CDR2 is YYDKDF (reference sequence). Written as DNA, the CDR3 is TGTGCCACCAGCAGAGAGGGGACAGGGGCAGATACGCAGTATTTT. Residues: CATSREGTGADTQYF.

The CDR3 sequence is CASGQAPNYGYTF. The CDR3 nucleotides are TGTGCATCGGGACAGGCGCCCAACTATGGCTACACCTTC. The rearrangement joins TRBV6-5 to TRBJ1-2, with TRBD1 matching over 8 bases. Germline assignment: CDR1 MNHEY and CDR2 SVGAGI. CDR3 size: 13 residues.

CDR3: CASSLPDRDTEAFF. The CDR3 nucleotides read TGTGCCAGCAGTCTTCCGGACAGGGACACTGAAGCTTTCTTT. J is TRBJ1-1 and V is TRBV28; TRBD1 matches at 8 bases. The CDR3 loop spans 14 amino acids. V dropped 5 bases and J dropped 3; count of bases not matched to a gene: 5. Germline CDR1 and CDR2: MDHEN and SYDVKM.

The chain combines TRBV27 with TRBJ2-1; no reliable D call. V was trimmed by 4 bases and J by 5 bases, leaving 12 bases between them. Per germline, CDR1 MNHEY and CDR2 SMNVEV (reference sequence). This CDR3 has 14 residues. CDR3 sequence (DNA): TGTGCCAGCAGTTACCCGGGCCTCGACAATGAGCAGTTCTTC. Translating gives CASSYPGLDNEQFF.

V gene TRBV14 combines with J gene TRBJ2-5; the D gene is possibly TRBD1 (5 bases). The CDR3 is 15 residues long. In germline, CDR1 is SGHDN, CDR2 FVKESK. The V end was cut by 1 base, the J end by 5 bases, with 14 bases between. The CDR3 loop reads CASSQASGFMETQYF. CDR3 coding DNA: TGTGCCAGCAGCCAAGCCTCAGGGTTTATGGAGACCCAGTACTTC.

This clone came up once. The rearrangement joins TRBV13 to TRBJ2-7; D might be TRBD2 (6 bases). CDR3 length: 14 amino acids. In germline, CDR1 is PRHDT, CDR2 FYEKMQ (reference sequence). Trimming stripped 5 bases from V and 6 bases from J, with 17 bases between. Here the CDR3 reads CASSPSRRDFEQYF. The CDR3 coding sequence is TGTGCCAGCAGCCCCTCAAGGAGGGACTTCGAGCAGTACTTC.

This sequence joins TRBV6-6 and TRBJ2-7, with D uncertain. CDR1 and CDR2 (germline): MNHNY, SVGAGI (reference sequence). This CDR3 has 13 amino acids. Trimming cost V 1 base and J 3 bases, with 7 bases left between them. This CDR3 reads CASSYLQSYEQYF. CDR3 DNA sequence: TGTGCCAGCAGTTACTTACAGAGCTACGAGCAGTACTTC.

The genes are TRBV10-3 and TRBJ1-2; unclear D gene. Germline CDR1 and CDR2: ENHRY and SYGVKD. V gave up 3 bases and J gave up 8 bases, with 13 bases separating them. This CDR3 spans 13 amino acids. The CDR3 bases are TGTGCCATCAGTGAATCGTCACCGGGGGGCTACACCTTC. It yields the protein CAISESSPGGYTF.

This chain uses TRBV18 with TRBJ1-1; TRBD1 aligns across 9 bases. Germline V gene data show CDR1 as KGHSH and CDR2 as LQKENI. The CDR3 is 15 residues long. The V segment lost 6 bases and the J segment 1 base; nucleotides outside the gene matches: 6. The CDR3 coding sequence is TGTGCCAGCTCCCTAGGGACAGGGAAGAACACTGAAGCTTTCTTT. It specifies CASSLGTGKNTEAFF.

V gene TRBV5-1 combines with J gene TRBJ2-7; 11 bases are a match to TRBD1. The CDR3 runs to 18 residues. V was clipped by 1 base and J by 2 bases; unmatched bases: 11. CDR1 SGHRS and CDR2 YFSETQ come from the germline V gene. The CDR3 loop reads CASSLSPLTGQGAYEQYF. The CDR3 nucleotides read TGCGCCAGCAGCTTGTCTCCCCTAACGGGACAGGGGGCCTACGAGCAGTACTTC.

The chain combines TRBV20-1 with TRBJ1-5, with a tentative D call TRBD1 (6 bases). Germline CDR1 DFQATT, CDR2 SNEGSKA (reference sequence). V was cut by 3 bases and J by 4 bases, with 13 bases left in between. The CDR3 loop spans 14 amino acids. The CDR3 DNA follows: TGCAGTGCTAGTAGCGGACAGAGGAATCAGCCCCAGCATTTT. Protein sequence: CSASSGQRNQPQHF.

The chain is built from TRBV6-5 and TRBJ2-1; tentative D call: TRBD2 (6 bases). Looked up from germline, CDR1 is MNHEY and CDR2 is SVGAGI. The CDR3 is 14 residues long. Trimming removed 2 bases from V and 5 bases from J, with 10 bases in between. CDR3 in DNA: TGTGCCAGCAGTTACCATACGGGGGACAATGAGCAGTTCTTC. It yields the protein CASSYHTGDNEQFF.

The genes are TRBV19 and TRBJ2-1, with D tentatively TRBD1 (5 bases). Trimming cost V 3 bases and J 4 bases, with 7 bases left between them. Looked up from germline, CDR1 is LNHDA and CDR2 is SQIVND (reference sequence). The CDR3 is made up of 13 amino acids. The CDR3 region has the DNA TGTGCCAGTAGTATGGCAGGGTACAATGAGCAGTTCTTC. It yields the protein CASSMAGYNEQFF. The full variable domain, its missing parts supplied by reference TRBV19 and TRBJ2-1, is DGGITQSPKYLFRKEGQNVTLSCEQNLNHDAMYWYRQDPGQGLRLIYYSQIVNDFQKGDIAEGYSVSREKKESFPLTVTSAQKNPTAFYLCASSMAGYNEQFFGPGTRLTVL.

The genes are TRBV2 and TRBJ2-1; 13 nucleotides line up with TRBD2. This CDR3 is 18 amino acids long. V shed 7 bases and J 0 bases; nucleotides not matched to a gene: 9. Germline V gene lookup returns CDR1 SNHLY and CDR2 FYNNEI. The CDR3 protein is CASTRGLAGQSSYNEQFF. The DNA for the CDR3 is TGTGCCAGCACCCGGGGACTAGCGGGGCAAAGCTCCTACAATGAGCAGTTCTTC.

The chain is built from TRBV3-1 (or the pseudogene TRBV3-2) and TRBJ1-1; 9 nucleotides align to TRBD1. This CDR3 has 15 amino acids. J lost 3 bases, V lost 6 bases, and 8 bases had no gene match. Germline V gene sequence: CDR1 LGHDT, CDR2 YNNKEL (reference sequence). The CDR3, as DNA: TGTGCCAGCAGACCCACAGGGGGCTCCGACACTGAAGCTTTCTTT. Protein product: CASRPTGGSDTEAFF.

The V and J genes are TRBV6-5 and TRBJ1-2; possible D gene TRBD1, 6 bases. V lost 8 bases, J lost 7 bases, and 17 bases lay in between. The CDR3 has 13 residues. Germline CDR1 MNHEY, CDR2 SVGAGI. CDR3 nucleotide sequence: TGTGCCAGCGCGGACAGACTCGGAAGTGGCTACACCTTC. This encodes CASADRLGSGYTF.

The chain couples TRBV30 to TRBJ1-3; D unclear. The V end lost 6 bases, the J end lost 4 bases, and 7 bases lay between the germline ends. CDR3 length: 11 residues. Germline V gene data show CDR1 as GTSNPN and CDR2 as SVGIG (reference sequence). The CDR3 is CACYRGNTIYF. For the CDR3, the DNA is TGTGCCTGTTACCGGGGAAACACCATATATTTT.

This chain uses TRBV9 with TRBJ2-3; a possible D gene is TRBD2 (5 bases). This CDR3 has 13 amino acids. Germline CDR1 reads SGDLS; CDR2 reads YYNGEE. Trimming cost V 0 bases and J 7 bases, with 9 bases left between them. The CDR3 loop is CASSVEGSYTQYF. CDR3 DNA: TGTGCCAGCAGCGTAGAAGGGAGTTATACGCAGTATTTT.

The chain joins TRBV19 to TRBJ1-1; TRBD1 matches 10 bases. The CDR3 extends over 14 amino acids. Per the germline V gene, CDR1 is LNHDA and CDR2 is SQIVND (reference sequence). Germline trimming cut 4 bases from V and 7 bases from J; bases unmatched to any gene: 6. Here the CDR3 reads CASSKRQGAVEAFF. The CDR3 DNA sequence: TGTGCCAGTAGTAAGCGACAGGGGGCGGTTGAAGCTTTCTTT.

The chain links TRBV11-1 to TRBJ1-2; 10 nucleotides align to TRBD1. This CDR3 is built from 16 residues. V shed 6 bases, J shed 8 bases, and the junction held 15 bases outside the gene matches. Per germline, CDR1 SGHAT and CDR2 FQDESV (reference sequence). CDR3 amino acids: CASRPDRGLPQTGYTF. The CDR3 region has the DNA TGTGCCAGCAGACCCGACAGGGGGCTCCCCCAGACGGGCTACACCTTC.

The chain employs TRBV28 and TRBJ2-7, with a weak D call TRBD1 (6 bases). The V end was cut by 5 bases, the J end by 2 bases, with 19 bases between. CDR3 size: 16 residues. CDR1 MDHEN and CDR2 SYDVKM come from the germline V gene. The CDR3 nucleotides are TGTGCCAGCAGTCCCCCGGACAGCGCCAATACCTACGAGCAGTACTTC. This encodes CASSPPDSANTYEQYF.

The chain couples TRBV6-5 to TRBJ2-7; D is possibly TRBD1 (6 bases). The CDR3 length is 15 residues. The V gene lost 4 bases and the J gene lost 4 bases, with 17 bases spanning the gap. Germline V gene data show CDR1 as MNHEY and CDR2 as SVGAGI. This CDR3 reads CASSWGHVPKYEQYF. The CDR3, as DNA: TGTGCCAGCAGTTGGGGACACGTCCCTAAGTACGAGCAGTACTTC.

V gene TRBV27 combines with J gene TRBJ1-2; 7 nucleotides line up with TRBD1. From germline, CDR1 is MNHEY and CDR2 SMNVEV (reference sequence). This CDR3 is built from 16 residues. The trim removed 4 bases at V and 8 bases at J, leaving 16 bases unmatched. CDR3 region: CASSSFLGGGGFGYTF. The CDR3 DNA reads TGTGCCAGCAGTTCCTTTCTAGGGGGCGGGGGATTCGGCTACACCTTC.

The chain joins TRBV6-2 or TRBV6-3 to TRBJ1-2; perhaps TRBD1 as D (5 bases). This CDR3 is 15 amino acids long. The ends were cut back, 0 bases at V and 4 bases at J, with 12 bases in the middle. Per germline, CDR1 MNHEY and CDR2 SVGEGT. This CDR3 is CASSYSIGTPYGYTF. CDR3 nucleotide sequence: TGTGCCAGCAGTTACTCGATAGGGACCCCCTATGGCTACACCTTC.

V and J are TRBV7-2 and TRBJ2-1; D perhaps matches TRBD2 (5 bases). Deletions cut 1 base from V and 5 bases from J, with 18 bases between. CDR3 length: 17 amino acids. Germline CDR1 SGHTA, CDR2 FQGNSA. CDR3 bases: TGTGCCAGCAGCTTAGGTGCCGGGCTAGCTTTGAACAATGAGCAGTTCTTC. Translation: CASSLGAGLALNNEQFF.

The chain carries TRBV5-6 and TRBJ1-6; 7 bases are shared with TRBD1. The CDR3 length is 16 residues. Unmatched junction bases numbered 13, after V lost 5 bases and J lost 8 bases. Germline CDR1 and CDR2: SGHDT and YYEEEE. CDR3: CASSKTGFSIDSPLHF. The CDR3 region has the DNA TGTGCCAGCAGTAAGACAGGGTTCAGTATTGATTCACCCCTCCACTTT.

V gene TRBV6-2 or TRBV6-3 combines with J gene TRBJ2-1; tentative D call: TRBD1 (6 bases). Germline V CDR1 and CDR2: MNHEY, SVGEGT. The CDR3 loop spans 15 amino acids. V shed 0 bases and J shed 12 bases, with 18 bases lying between them. CDR3 nucleotide sequence: TGTGCCAGCAGTTACTCGTCGGGCAGGGGCGGAACGCAGTTCTTC. It encodes CASSYSSGRGGTQFF.

The chain recombines TRBV11-2 with TRBJ2-7, with D possibly matching TRBD1 (5 bases). Trimming removed 5 bases at V and 3 bases at J, with 8 bases between. This CDR3 is 12 amino acids long. Germline values: CDR1 SGHAT, CDR2 FQNNGV. The CDR3 coding sequence is TGTGCCAGCAGCCCCCAGGGCTACGAGCAGTACTTC. It specifies CASSPQGYEQYF.